The 28 T cell receptor beta chains presented below share a single source sample, sequenced in a study of blood T cell repertoires in COVID-19. The method was immunoSEQ multiplex PCR; TCRdb's version includes in-frame clones alone and lacks a portion of them. Of roughly 150,000 clones listed, 80% were seen once; the top ten hold 3% to 3.5%. The sequencing sample was made of PBMCs or T cells enriched from blood (not recorded which). These TCRs come from a woman aged 55-70 years who had recovered from COVID-19.

The rearrangement links TRBV4-1 to TRBJ1-4; 9 positions match TRBD1. CDR1 is MGHRA, CDR2 YSYEKL, per germline. CDR3 length equals 15 residues. The trim removed 5 bases at V and 10 bases at J, leaving 11 bases unmatched. For the CDR3, the DNA is TGCGCCAGCAGCATGACGCACGGGACAGGGTCAAAACTGTTTTTT. This sequence encodes CASSMTHGTGSKLFF.

The chain is built from TRBV24-1 and TRBJ2-3, with 8 positions matching TRBD1. Trimming took 7 bases from V and 0 from J; bases not matched to a gene: 17. The CDR3 extends over 19 amino acids. Germline CDR1 and CDR2: KGHDR and SFDVKD. CDR3 sequence reads: CATRGTTRTGHVSTDTQYF. The CDR3 DNA reads as TGTGCCACCAGGGGGACGACTAGGACAGGGCACGTTAGCACAGATACGCAGTATTTT.

This rearrangement joins TRBV9 to TRBJ2-2; TRBD2 agrees at 13 bases. The CDR3 is 16 amino acids. V dropped 4 bases and J dropped 6; count of bases not matched to a gene: 6. Germline CDR1 reads SGDLS; CDR2 reads YYNGEE. CDR3 loop: CASSFWTSGGSGELFF. The CDR3 region has the DNA TGTGCCAGCAGCTTTTGGACTAGCGGGGGTTCCGGGGAGCTGTTTTTT.

This clone was picked up a small number of times. J is TRBJ1-3 and V is TRBV5-1, with D maybe TRBD1 (5 bases). V gave up 0 bases and J gave up 1 base, with 8 bases separating them. The germline V gene encodes CDR1 SGHRS and CDR2 YFSETQ. The CDR3 covers 15 residues. In nucleotides, the CDR3 is TGCGCCAGCAGCTTGGCCTCAGGGTCTGGAAACACCATATATTTT. This translates into CASSLASGSGNTIYF.

V is TRBV24-1 and J is TRBJ2-3; tentative D call: TRBD2 (7 bases). Germline lookup yields CDR1 KGHDR and CDR2 SFDVKD. The V gene lost 10 bases and the J gene lost 4 bases, with 23 bases spanning the gap. CDR3 length equals 16 residues. The CDR3 sequence: CATSKGGEGNADTQYF. CDR3 DNA sequence: TGTGCCACTTCCAAAGGGGGGGAGGGGAACGCAGATACGCAGTATTTT.

The chain recombines TRBV7-2 with TRBJ1-3; TRBD1 might be the D (6 bases). Trimming removed 1 base from V and 8 bases from J, with 12 bases in between. CDR3 size: 14 residues. The germline CDR1 and CDR2 sequences are SGHTA and FQGNSA. The CDR3 loop reads CASSLGQGRDTIYF. The CDR3 DNA follows: TGTGCCAGCAGCTTAGGGCAGGGGCGGGACACCATATATTTT.

This chain connects TRBV14 to TRBJ2-7; no definite D call. Deletions cut 5 bases from V and 2 bases from J, with 10 bases between. The CDR3 is 13 amino acids. Germline V gene lookup returns CDR1 SGHDN and CDR2 FVKESK. DNA of the CDR3: TGTGCCAGCAGCAATAGAAAGACCTACGAGCAGTACTTC. The encoded protein is CASSNRKTYEQYF.

This clone was seen more than once but under ten times. J is TRBJ2-1 and V is TRBV11-2; 8 bases are shared with TRBD1. This CDR3 contains 14 residues. V shed 5 bases, J shed 8 bases, and the junction held 8 bases outside the gene matches. Germline-derived CDR1 and CDR2 are SGHAT and FQNNGV. In nucleotides, the CDR3 is TGTGCCAGCAGCATCCGCAGGGGGCCAGATGAGCAGTTCTTC. Protein product: CASSIRRGPDEQFF.

The chain carries TRBV7-2 and TRBJ1-6; TRBD1 might be the D (5 bases). V shed 1 base and J shed 6 bases, with 10 bases lying between them. Germline V gene sequence: CDR1 SGHTA, CDR2 FQGNSA. The CDR3 has 15 amino acids. The CDR3 is CASSLVAQGNSPLHF. DNA for the CDR3: TGTGCCAGCAGCTTAGTGGCTCAGGGTAATTCACCCCTCCACTTT.

The chain uses TRBV7-9 and TRBJ2-3; 12 bases align to TRBD2. The V segment lost 5 bases and the J segment 4 bases; nucleotides outside the gene matches: 4. Germline V gene data show CDR1 as SEHNR and CDR2 as FQNEAQ (reference sequence). The CDR3 totals 15 residues. The CDR3 is CASSTRTSGADTQYF. As DNA, the CDR3 is TGTGCCAGCAGCACTAGGACTAGCGGGGCAGATACGCAGTATTTT.

CDR3 nucleotides: TGTGCCAGCAGCTCAAGACAGGGGGCCCCCTATGGCTACACCTTC. It yields the protein CASSSRQGAPYGYTF. The V call is TRBV11-2, the J call TRBJ1-2, with 10 bases that match TRBD1. The CDR3 is 15 amino acids. Trimming took 4 bases from V and 4 from J; bases not matched to a gene: 6. Germline V lookup: CDR1 SGHAT, CDR2 FQNNGV.

J is TRBJ2-7 and V is TRBV30; a possible D gene is TRBD2 (6 bases). V was pared by 2 bases and J by 3 bases, with 11 bases between. The germline gives CDR1 GTSNPN, CDR2 SVGIG (reference sequence). The CDR3 covers 13 residues. This CDR3 is CAWSQRANYEQYF. The CDR3 nucleotides are TGTGCCTGGAGTCAGCGGGCGAACTACGAGCAGTACTTC. Together with reference TRBV30 and TRBJ2-7, the CDR3 gives the full variable domain: SQTIHQWPATLVQPVGSPLSLECTVEGTSNPNLYWYRQAAGRGLQLLFYSVGIGQISSEVPQNLSASRPQDRQFILSSKKLLLSDSGFYLCAWSQRANYEQYFGPGTRLTVT.

For the CDR3, the DNA is TGTGCCAGCAGTGGACAGGGGAGGAACGGCTACACCTTC. Protein: CASSGQGRNGYTF. The V gene is TRBV25-1, the J gene TRBJ1-2, with TRBD1 identical over 8 bases. V was pared by 4 bases and J by 8 bases, with 6 bases of the junction left unmatched. The germline CDR1 and CDR2 sequences are MGHDK and SYGVNS. This CDR3 contains 13 residues.

The gene calls are TRBV6-1 and TRBJ1-6; D is unresolved. The CDR3 has 14 residues. With 4 bases removed from V and 5 bases from J, the gap between germline ends came to 9 bases. Germline lookup yields CDR1 MNHNS and CDR2 SASEGT. CDR3 DNA: TGTGCCAGCAGTGCCAGCGGGGATAATTCACCCCTCCACTTT. This translates into CASSASGDNSPLHF.

The J gene is TRBJ2-5, the V gene TRBV12-3 or TRBV12-4; D gene ambiguous. The germline V and J ends were trimmed by 0 bases and 5 bases, with 7 bases remaining between them. This CDR3 is built from 13 residues. As DNA, the CDR3 is TGTGCCAGCAGTTTAGCGTATGAGGAGACCCAGTACTTC. Translating gives CASSLAYEETQYF.

The V gene is TRBV5-8, the J gene TRBJ1-1, with D unresolved. CDR1 and CDR2 from the germline V gene are SGHTS and YDEGEE. The V end lost 0 bases, the J end lost 10 bases, and 16 bases lay between the germline ends. This CDR3 contains 14 residues. The CDR3 loop is CASSLEAWPSGAFF. The CDR3 nucleotides read TGTGCCAGCAGCTTGGAGGCCTGGCCCTCAGGAGCTTTCTTT. The full variable domain, its missing parts supplied by reference TRBV5-8 and TRBJ1-1, is EAGVTQSPTHLIKTRGQQATLRCSPISGHTSVYWYQQALGLGLQFLLWYDEGEERNRGNFPPRFSGRQFPNYSSELNVNALELEDSALYLCASSLEAWPSGAFFGQGTRLTVV.

V gene TRBV4-2 combines with J gene TRBJ2-7; 7 bases match TRBD1. Trimming took 4 bases from V and 1 from J; bases not matched to a gene: 7. The CDR3 is 15 residues long. Germline V gene data show CDR1 as LGHNA and CDR2 as YNFKEQ. CDR3 in amino acids: CASSPGDRESYEQYF. CDR3 nucleotide sequence: TGTGCCAGCAGCCCCGGTGACAGGGAATCCTACGAGCAGTACTTC.

The chain is built from TRBV15 and TRBJ2-6; no definite D call. The V end was cut by 0 bases, the J end by 0 bases, with 3 bases between. CDR3 size: 15 residues. Per germline, CDR1 LNHNV and CDR2 YYDKDF (reference sequence). CDR3 loop: CATSRDRSGANVLTF. CDR3 DNA sequence: TGTGCCACCAGCAGAGACCGCTCTGGGGCCAACGTCCTGACTTTC.

The chain uses TRBV6-5 and TRBJ2-6; D perhaps matches TRBD1 (5 bases). The germline V gene has CDR1 MNHEY and CDR2 SVGAGI. CDR3 size: 15 residues. Trimming took 6 bases from V and 0 from J, leaving 9 bases between them. The CDR3 DNA reads TGTGCCAGCAGGTCAGGGTACTCTGGGGCCAACGTCCTGACTTTC. Translation: CASRSGYSGANVLTF.

V and J are TRBV30 and TRBJ2-5, with D possibly TRBD2 on 5 matching bases. Trimming took 5 bases from V and 7 from J, leaving 29 bases between them. CDR3 length equals 17 residues. Germline values: CDR1 GTSNPN, CDR2 SVGIG (reference sequence). CDR3: CAWRTSTSGLPNMTQYF. DNA of the CDR3: TGTGCCTGGCGTACCTCCACTTCAGGACTCCCAAACATGACCCAGTACTTC. The full variable domain, in which reference TRBV30 and TRBJ2-5 provide the parts outside the CDR3, is SQTIHQWPATLVQPVGSPLSLECTVEGTSNPNLYWYRQAAGRGLQLLFYSVGIGQISSEVPQNLSASRPQDRQFILSSKKLLLSDSGFYLCAWRTSTSGLPNMTQYFGPGTRLLVL.

The chain is built from TRBV9 and TRBJ2-3; D gene ambiguous. Trimming left V 0 bases short and J 2 bases short, with 10 bases between. Germline V gene data show CDR1 as SGDLS and CDR2 as YYNGEE. The CDR3 has 15 residues. DNA of the CDR3: TGTGCCAGCAGCGTAGGAGGCAGCTACACAGATACGCAGTATTTT. Translating it yields CASSVGGSYTDTQYF.

The V call is TRBV27, the J call TRBJ2-2; D perhaps matches TRBD1 (6 bases). CDR3 size: 13 residues. V shed 7 bases and J shed 3 bases, with 9 bases lying between them. Germline V CDR1 and CDR2: MNHEY, SMNVEV (reference sequence). The CDR3 DNA reads TGTGCCAGCACTACAGGGTACACCGGGGAGCTGTTTTTT. Protein sequence: CASTTGYTGELFF.

V is TRBV5-1 and J is TRBJ1-4; TRBD1 matches at 7 bases. CDR1 SGHRS and CDR2 YFSETQ come from the germline V gene. The CDR3 loop spans 15 amino acids. V lost 4 bases, J lost 2 bases, and 5 bases stayed unmatched. The CDR3 region is CASSLTGFTNEKLFF. The CDR3 coding sequence is TGCGCCAGCAGCCTGACAGGGTTTACTAATGAAAAACTGTTTTTT.

The chain uses TRBV4-1 and TRBJ1-1; D might be TRBD1 (6 bases). Germline CDR1 MGHRA, CDR2 YSYEKL. Trimming pared 2 bases from V and 8 bases from J, leaving 9 bases between. This CDR3 has 12 residues. The CDR3 sequence is CASSQSQGEAFF. The CDR3, as DNA: TGCGCCAGCAGCCAATCACAGGGAGAAGCTTTCTTT.

This clone is deemed large. The genes are TRBV6-5 and TRBJ1-1, with a weak D call TRBD1 (6 bases). The germline V and J ends were trimmed by 10 bases and 2 bases, with 17 bases remaining between them. CDR1 is MNHEY, CDR2 SVGAGI, per germline. The CDR3 consists of 14 residues. CDR3 amino acids: CATILKQGNTEAFF. CDR3 nucleotide sequence: TGTGCCACCATACTTAAACAGGGCAACACTGAAGCTTTCTTT.

The chain uses TRBV27 and TRBJ1-2; 9 bases are shared with TRBD1. CDR3 length: 14 amino acids. V lost 10 bases and J lost 4; bases outside the gene matches: 10. Germline assignment: CDR1 MNHEY and CDR2 SMNVEV (reference sequence). The CDR3 loop is CATADRGSPYGYTF. The CDR3 nucleotides read TGTGCCACCGCGGACAGGGGTTCACCCTATGGCTACACCTTC.

The J gene is TRBJ2-3, the V gene TRBV10-3; maybe TRBD1 (5 bases). Germline values: CDR1 ENHRY, CDR2 SYGVKD. This CDR3 is built from 15 residues. V shed 3 bases and J shed 4 bases, with 14 bases lying between them. Here the CDR3 DNA reads TGTGCCATCAGTGACGACAGTGAGCTTGCAGATACGCAGTATTTT. Amino acids: CAISDDSELADTQYF.

The chain carries TRBV10-2 and TRBJ2-3; 8 bases fit TRBD1. With 0 bases clipped from V and 5 bases from J, the junction kept 1 base outside the gene matches. CDR3 length: 14 residues. The germline CDR1 and CDR2 sequences are WSHSY and SAAADI. CDR3 region: CASSESRGRDTQYF. For the CDR3, the DNA is TGCGCCAGCAGTGAGTCCAGGGGGCGAGATACGCAGTATTTT.